This T cell receptor beta chain is drawn from a study of OX40 agonist ivuxolimab in advanced cancers. For context, the study as a whole: Ivuxolimab was an agonistic, fully human IgG2 monoclonal antibody directed against OX40 (CD134), a costimulatory receptor. Intravenous ivuxolimab was administered to patients every 2 weeks at six dose levels: 0.01, 0.1, 0.3, 1.5, 3 and 10 mg/kg. Of the roughly 51 patients in dose escalation, 19 had hepatocellular carcinoma, some 15 had melanoma, 9 had renal cell carcinoma and 9 had head and neck cancer. In the dose-escalation cohort, around four fifths of patients were male, and the mean age was approximately 60 years with a range of roughly 20 to 80. Prior anti-PD-1, anti-PD-L1 or anti-CTLA-4 therapy was permitted, and about two fifths of dose-escalation patients had received checkpoint inhibitors. Three dose-escalation patients achieved partial responses, one with hepatocellular carcinoma and two with cutaneous melanoma. The purpose of peripheral TCRbeta sequencing was to test whether ivuxolimab changed TCR sequence diversity and led to clonal T-cell expansion. The paper covers the monotherapy dose-escalation part of the phase I ivuxolimab trial, which included N ≈ 52 patients. Overall results and qualifications from the work: Which antigens the clonally expanded peripheral T cells were specific for was not determined. On average, CD8+ T cells showed more expanded clones than CD4+ T cells after ivuxolimab. At doses of 0.1 to 3.0 mg/kg, clonal expansion of both CD4+ and CD8+ blood T cells was observed from baseline to week 6. Low levels of normalized T-cell clonal expansion were also seen in some patients who did not respond. In the 0.1-3.0 mg/kg groups, partial responders had among the lowest normalized peripheral clonal expansion, particularly in CD8+ T cells.

Patients with autoimmune disease history or receiving systemic immunosuppression were excluded from the trial. Peripheral blood for TCR sequencing was collected from all dose cohorts at baseline, on cycle 4 day 1, and on cycle 7 day 1. The samples were drawn from a first-in-human, open-label, multicenter phase I dose-escalation trial of ivuxolimab. The trial enrolled adults with locally advanced or metastatic head and neck squamous cell, hepatocellular, melanoma or renal cell carcinoma. Before TCR sequencing, CD4+ T cells and CD8+ T cells from peripheral blood were sorted into separate populations. The V and J ends are trimmed by 0 bases and 7 bases, leaving 5 bases between them. Inclusive of the bounding cysteine and phenylalanine, the CDR3 is 12 residues long. Solely the CDR3 DNA is kept, with 36 bases framed from the first base. Via the germline V gene, CDR1 is SGHDT and CDR2 YYEEEE. In this sample, this clone turned up a few times. The target of this receptor is not known. No quality values exist for individual bases; no much larger clone is one base distant.

Genomic DNA was extracted from sorted cells for sequencing of the TCRbeta CDR3 region. The immunoSEQ Assay was used for sequencing of TCRbeta CDR3 regions. Imported from immuneACCESS, the table was reduced by TCRdb to in-frame sequences with V and J called. These copies leave out some clones; in studies compared against another copy, an unresolved V gene accounts for under half, and the cause of the remainder is not known. The sample table holds over 65,000 clones, of which roughly 86% were seen once. Approximately 8% of the sample is held by the ten biggest clonotypes. Sequencing used CD4+ or CD8+ T cells sorted from blood, obtained in a trial of the OX40 agonist ivuxolimab. Recombination joined TRBV5-6 with TRBJ1-5, with no confidently assigned D gene. The receptor was derived from an adult with an advanced solid tumor such as melanoma, head and neck, liver or kidney cancer. The bases are TGTGCCAGCAGCTTGGGGGAGCAGCCCCAGCATTTT. This encodes CASSLGEQPQHF.